Listed below are T cell receptor beta chains from one sample, sequenced in a study of glioma-infiltrating T cells after dendritic cell vaccination. This table comes from immunoSEQ multiplex PCR, and its TCRdb copy is limited to in-frame clones, with some not included. The sample lists 90,000 or so clones, 85% occurring once. The sequenced sample was blood, obtained before dendritic cell vaccination. All receptors come from a human donor with glioblastoma. The CDR3 runs from the conserved cysteine through the conserved F or W. Fields, in order: V gene, D gene, J gene, clone size, CDR3 DNA, CDR3 protein. A D gene is named only where the DNA matches it firmly. Not all rows give a size; the values are once, few, many and, for expanded clones, a class.

TRBV6-5,.,TRBJ2-3,.,TGTGCCAGCAGTTTCCGGGAAGGGAAGGCAGATACGCAGTATTTT,CASSFREGKADTQYF
TRBV5-6,.,TRBJ1-4,.,TGTGCCAGCAGCTTAGGGACTCCGGAGGAAAAACTGTTTTTT,CASSLGTPEEKLFF
TRBV18,TRBD1,TRBJ1-1,.,TGTGCCAGCTCACCAAGGACAGGGAACACTGAAGCTTTCTTT,CASSPRTGNTEAFF
TRBV9,.,TRBJ1-2,.,TGTGCCAGCAGCGCCGACAGGAGTCCTAACTATGGCTACACCTTC,CASSADRSPNYGYTF
TRBV5-1,TRBD2,TRBJ2-2,.,TGCGCCAGCAGGACTAGCGGGGGTCACGGGGAGCTGTTTTTT,CASRTSGGHGELFF
TRBV27,TRBD1,TRBJ2-7,.,TGTGCCAGCAGCCGACAGGGACGGGACGAGCAGTACTTC,CASSRQGRDEQYF
TRBV11-2,TRBD2,TRBJ2-1,few,TGTGCCAGCAGCCTATTAACTCTAGCGGGAGGGCCCCGAGGGCAGTTCTTC,CASSLLTLAGGPRGQFF
TRBV5-1,TRBD1,TRBJ2-7,.,TGCGCCAGCAGCCAATCCGGGACAGGGGTTTTGCCGTACTTC,CASSQSGTGVLPYF
TRBV7-9,TRBD1,TRBJ2-7,.,TGTGCCAGCAGCCGGGACAGGTACTACGAGCAGTACTTC,CASSRDRYYEQYF
TRBV10-2,TRBD2,TRBJ2-3,.,TGCGCCAGCAATCCAGCGGGGGACACAGATACGCAGTATTTT,CASNPAGDTDTQYF
TRBV4-3,.,TRBJ1-2,.,TGCGCCAGCAGCCAGGACACTTCCTATGGCTACACCTTC,CASSQDTSYGYTF
TRBV5-8,.,TRBJ1-4,.,TGTGCCAGCAGCCCCTCCGGAAAACTGTTTTTT,CASSPSGKLFF
TRBV25-1,TRBD1,TRBJ1-2,once,TGTGCCAGCAGTATTGGGGGACAGGCTTTGGTGGGCTACACCTTC,CASSIGGQALVGYTF
TRBV2,TRBD2,TRBJ2-7,.,TGTGCCAGCACCGGGGGGGGGTCCTACGAGCAGTACTTC,CASTGGGSYEQYF
TRBV4-1,.,TRBJ2-5,.,TGCGCCAGCAGCCAAGATTGGATAGCGGAGCAAGAGACCCAGTACTTC,CASSQDWIAEQETQYF
TRBV2,.,TRBJ1-4,.,TGTGCCAGCAGCAGACAGCCAACTAATGAAAAACTGTTTTTT,CASSRQPTNEKLFF
TRBV6-1,.,TRBJ2-1,.,TGTGCCAGCATTCCAGGGCAACCGTCCTACAATGAGCAGTTCTTC,CASIPGQPSYNEQFF
TRBV5-1,TRBD1,TRBJ2-7,.,TGCGCCAGCACGAGGGACAGCTCCTACGAGCAGTACTTC,CASTRDSSYEQYF
TRBV5-1,.,TRBJ1-5,.,TGCGCCAGCAGCTTGGGACAGGTCAATCAGCCCCAGCATTTT,CASSLGQVNQPQHF
TRBV29-1,.,TRBJ1-1,.,TGCAGCGGGGGGGGCCTGAACACTGAAGCTTTCTTT,CSGGGLNTEAFF
TRBV5-1,.,TRBJ2-2,few,TGCGCCAGCAGCTTGTCGGCAGGGGCCACCGGGGAGCTGTTTTTT,CASSLSAGATGELFF
TRBV5-1,.,TRBJ2-5,.,TGCGCCAGCAGCTTGAGGGGGACAAGAGAGACCCAGTACTTC,CASSLRGTRETQYF
TRBV5-1,.,TRBJ1-1,.,TGCGCCAGCAGCTTGGAGAGTGTCAACACTGAAGCTTTCTTT,CASSLESVNTEAFF
TRBV29-1,.,TRBJ2-2,.,TGCAGCGTTGAAGGGACAGCGAACACCGGGGAGCTGTTTTTT,CSVEGTANTGELFF
TRBV5-8,.,TRBJ2-5,.,TGTGCCAGCAGCGGACATGGTATTCAAGAGACCCAGTACTTC,CASSGHGIQETQYF
TRBV9,.,TRBJ1-2,.,TGTGCCAGCAGCGTGGCAAACTATGGCTACACCTTC,CASSVANYGYTF
TRBV5-6,.,TRBJ2-7,.,TGTGCCAGCAGCCCGGGGATTAGATCCTACGAGCAGTACTTC,CASSPGIRSYEQYF
TRBV5-6,.,TRBJ1-5,.,TGTGCCAGCAGCTTGGTGTCAGGGCAAAATCAGCCCCAGCATTTT,CASSLVSGQNQPQHF
TRBV5-6,.,TRBJ1-3,.,TGTGCCAGCAGCTTGGGGAGGTATCCTGGAAACACCATATATTTT,CASSLGRYPGNTIYF
TRBV6-5,TRBD1,TRBJ2-2,once,TGTGCCAGCAGGGGACAGGGGGCGCCCGGGGAGCTGTTTTTT,CASRGQGAPGELFF
TRBV6-1,.,TRBJ2-3,.,TGTGCCAGCAGTGAAGCAGCTCTAGCGAAGACAGATACGCAGTATTTT,CASSEAALAKTDTQYF